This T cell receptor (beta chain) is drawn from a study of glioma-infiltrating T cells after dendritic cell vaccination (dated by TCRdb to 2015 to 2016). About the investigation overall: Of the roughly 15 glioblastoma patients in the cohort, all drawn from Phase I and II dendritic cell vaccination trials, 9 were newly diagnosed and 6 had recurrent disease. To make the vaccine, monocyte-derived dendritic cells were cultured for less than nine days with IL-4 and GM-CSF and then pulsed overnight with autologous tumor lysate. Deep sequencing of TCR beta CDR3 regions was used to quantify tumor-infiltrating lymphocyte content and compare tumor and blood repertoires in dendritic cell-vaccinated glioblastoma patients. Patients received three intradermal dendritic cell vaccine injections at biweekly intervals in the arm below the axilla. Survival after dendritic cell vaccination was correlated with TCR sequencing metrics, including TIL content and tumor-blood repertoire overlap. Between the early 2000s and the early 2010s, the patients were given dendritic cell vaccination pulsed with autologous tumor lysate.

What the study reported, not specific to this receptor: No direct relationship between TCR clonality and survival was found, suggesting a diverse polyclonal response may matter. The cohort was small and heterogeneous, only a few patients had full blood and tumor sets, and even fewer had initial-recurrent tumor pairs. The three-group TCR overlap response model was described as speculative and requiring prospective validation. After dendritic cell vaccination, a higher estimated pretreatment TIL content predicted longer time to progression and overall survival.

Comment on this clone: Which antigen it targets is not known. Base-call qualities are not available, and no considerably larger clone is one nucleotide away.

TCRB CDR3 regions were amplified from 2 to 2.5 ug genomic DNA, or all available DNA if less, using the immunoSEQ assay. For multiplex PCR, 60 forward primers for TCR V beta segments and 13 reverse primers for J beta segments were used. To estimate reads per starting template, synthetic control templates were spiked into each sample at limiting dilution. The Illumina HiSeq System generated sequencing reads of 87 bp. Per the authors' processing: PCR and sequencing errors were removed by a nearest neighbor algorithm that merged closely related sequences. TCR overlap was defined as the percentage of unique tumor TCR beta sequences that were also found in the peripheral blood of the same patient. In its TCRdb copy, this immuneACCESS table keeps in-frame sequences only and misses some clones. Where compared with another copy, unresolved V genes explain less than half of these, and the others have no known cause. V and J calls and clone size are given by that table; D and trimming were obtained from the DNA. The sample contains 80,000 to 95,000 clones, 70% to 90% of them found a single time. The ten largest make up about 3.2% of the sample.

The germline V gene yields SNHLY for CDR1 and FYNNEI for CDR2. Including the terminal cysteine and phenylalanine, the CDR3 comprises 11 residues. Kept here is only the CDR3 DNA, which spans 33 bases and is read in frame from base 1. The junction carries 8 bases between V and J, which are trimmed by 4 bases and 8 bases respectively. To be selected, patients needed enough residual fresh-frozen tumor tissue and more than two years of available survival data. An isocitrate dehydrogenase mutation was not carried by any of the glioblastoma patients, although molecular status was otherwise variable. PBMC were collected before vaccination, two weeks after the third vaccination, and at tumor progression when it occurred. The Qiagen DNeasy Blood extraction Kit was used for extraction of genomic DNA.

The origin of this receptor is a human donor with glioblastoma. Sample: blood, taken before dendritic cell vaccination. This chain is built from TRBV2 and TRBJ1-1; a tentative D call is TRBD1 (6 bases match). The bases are TGTGCCAGCAGTGGGGGGCCCGAAGCTTTCTTT. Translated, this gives CASSGGPEAFF.